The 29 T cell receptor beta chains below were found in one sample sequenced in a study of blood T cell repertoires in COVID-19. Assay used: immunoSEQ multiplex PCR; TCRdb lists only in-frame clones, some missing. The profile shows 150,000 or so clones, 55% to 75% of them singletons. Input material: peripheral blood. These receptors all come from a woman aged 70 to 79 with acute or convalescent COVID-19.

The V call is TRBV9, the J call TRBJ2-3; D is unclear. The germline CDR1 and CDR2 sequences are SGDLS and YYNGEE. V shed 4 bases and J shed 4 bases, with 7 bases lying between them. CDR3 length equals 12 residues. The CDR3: CASSSSADTQYF. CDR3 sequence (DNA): TGTGCCAGCAGCTCGAGCGCAGATACGCAGTATTTT.

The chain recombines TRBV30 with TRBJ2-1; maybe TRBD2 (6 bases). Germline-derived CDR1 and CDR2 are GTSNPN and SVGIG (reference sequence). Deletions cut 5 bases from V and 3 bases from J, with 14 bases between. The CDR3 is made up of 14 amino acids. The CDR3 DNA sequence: TGTGCCTGGGCACGGAGTAGCGGCTACAATGAGCAGTTCTTC. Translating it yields CAWARSSGYNEQFF.

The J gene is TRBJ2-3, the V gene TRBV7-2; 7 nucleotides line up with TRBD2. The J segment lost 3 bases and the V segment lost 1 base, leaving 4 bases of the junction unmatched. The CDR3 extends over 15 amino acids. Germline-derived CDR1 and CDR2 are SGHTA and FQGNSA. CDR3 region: CASSLGSGTTDTQYF. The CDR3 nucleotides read TGTGCCAGCAGCTTAGGAAGCGGGACGACAGATACGCAGTATTTT.

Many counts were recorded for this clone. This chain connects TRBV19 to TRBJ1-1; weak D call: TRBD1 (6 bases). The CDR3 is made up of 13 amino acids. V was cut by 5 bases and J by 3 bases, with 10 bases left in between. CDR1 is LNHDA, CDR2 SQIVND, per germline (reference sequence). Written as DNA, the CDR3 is TGTGCCAGTAGTTATAGGGGGTACACTGAAGCTTTCTTT. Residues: CASSYRGYTEAFF.

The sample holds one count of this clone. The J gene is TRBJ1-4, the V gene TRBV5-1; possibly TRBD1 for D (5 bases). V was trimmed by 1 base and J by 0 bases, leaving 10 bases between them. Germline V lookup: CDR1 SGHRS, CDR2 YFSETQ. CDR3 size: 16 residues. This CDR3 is CASSLKGPATNEKLFF. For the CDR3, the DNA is TGCGCCAGCAGCTTGAAGGGGCCGGCAACTAATGAAAAACTGTTTTTT.

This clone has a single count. The CDR3 loop is CASSQGFSGVGELFF. CDR3 bases: TGTGCCAGCAGCCAAGGTTTTTCGGGGGTCGGGGAGCTGTTTTTT. V and J are TRBV3-1 (or the pseudogene TRBV3-2) and TRBJ2-2; tentatively, D is TRBD2 (6 bases). There are 15 residues in the CDR3. Germline V gene sequence: CDR1 LGHDT, CDR2 YNNKEL (reference sequence). V was pared by 1 base and J by 7 bases, with 13 bases between.

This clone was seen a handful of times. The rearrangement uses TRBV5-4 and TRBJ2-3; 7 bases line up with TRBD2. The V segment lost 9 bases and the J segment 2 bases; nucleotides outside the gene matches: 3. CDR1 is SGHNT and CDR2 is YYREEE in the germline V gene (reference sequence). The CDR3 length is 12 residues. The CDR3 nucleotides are TGTGCCACCCGGGGGGTCACAGATACGCAGTATTTT. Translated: CATRGVTDTQYF.

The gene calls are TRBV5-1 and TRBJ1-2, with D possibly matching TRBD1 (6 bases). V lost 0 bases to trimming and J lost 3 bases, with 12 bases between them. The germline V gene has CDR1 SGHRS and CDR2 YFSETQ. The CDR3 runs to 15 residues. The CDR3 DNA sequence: TGCGCCAGCAGCTTGGGACAGGTTCCCTACTATGGCTACACCTTC. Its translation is CASSLGQVPYYGYTF.

Here the CDR3 DNA reads TGCAGCGTTGATGCCTCGGGGGGACCTAGGGGCACTGAAGCTTTCTTT. This encodes CSVDASGGPRGTEAFF. The V gene is TRBV29-1, the J gene TRBJ1-1, with D possibly being TRBD1 (5 bases). V lost 3 bases, J lost 4 bases, and 21 bases lay in between. CDR3 length: 16 amino acids. CDR1 is SQVTM, CDR2 ANQGSEA, per germline. Looking up the rest from reference TRBV29-1 and TRBJ1-1 gives the full variable domain: SAVISQKPSRDICQRGTSLTIQCQVDSQVTMMFWYRQQPGQSLTLIATANQGSEATYESGFVIDKFPISRPNLTFSTLTVSNMSPEDSSIYLCSVDASGGPRGTEAFFGQGTRLTVV.

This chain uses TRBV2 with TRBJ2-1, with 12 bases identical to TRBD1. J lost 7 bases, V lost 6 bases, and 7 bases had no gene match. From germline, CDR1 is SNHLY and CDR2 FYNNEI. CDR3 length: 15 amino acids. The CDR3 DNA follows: TGTGCCAGCAGCTGGGACAGGGGGCGAGGGAATGAGCAGTTCTTC. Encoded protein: CASSWDRGRGNEQFF.

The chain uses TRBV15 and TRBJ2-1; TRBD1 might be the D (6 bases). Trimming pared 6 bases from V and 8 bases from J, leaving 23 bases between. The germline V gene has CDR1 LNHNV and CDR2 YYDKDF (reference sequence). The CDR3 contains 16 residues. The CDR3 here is CATRATGTGLMDEQFF. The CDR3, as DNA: TGTGCCACCAGGGCAACAGGGACCGGGTTGATGGATGAGCAGTTCTTC.

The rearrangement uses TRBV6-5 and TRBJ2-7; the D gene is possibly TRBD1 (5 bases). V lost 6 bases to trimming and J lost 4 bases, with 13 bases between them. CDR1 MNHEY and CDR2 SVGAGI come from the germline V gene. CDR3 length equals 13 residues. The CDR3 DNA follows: TGTGCCAGCAGGCCCGGACACGTTTACGAGCAGTACTTC. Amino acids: CASRPGHVYEQYF.

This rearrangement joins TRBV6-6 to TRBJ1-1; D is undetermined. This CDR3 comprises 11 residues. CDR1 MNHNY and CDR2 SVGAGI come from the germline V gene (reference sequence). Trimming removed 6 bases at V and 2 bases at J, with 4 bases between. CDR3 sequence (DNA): TGTGCCAGCAGCATTAACACTGAAGCTTTCTTT. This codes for CASSINTEAFF.

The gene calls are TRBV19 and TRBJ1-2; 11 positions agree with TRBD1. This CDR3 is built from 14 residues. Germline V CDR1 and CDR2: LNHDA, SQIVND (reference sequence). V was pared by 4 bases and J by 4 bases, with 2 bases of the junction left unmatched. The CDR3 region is CASSKGQGVYGYTF. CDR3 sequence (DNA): TGTGCCAGTAGTAAGGGACAGGGGGTCTATGGCTACACCTTC.

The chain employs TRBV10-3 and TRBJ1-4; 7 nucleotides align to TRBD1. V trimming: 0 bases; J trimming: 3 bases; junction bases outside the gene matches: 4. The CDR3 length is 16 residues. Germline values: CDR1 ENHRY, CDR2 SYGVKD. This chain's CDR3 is CAISESKGAANEKLFF. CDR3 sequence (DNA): TGTGCCATCAGTGAGTCGAAGGGGGCTGCTAATGAAAAACTGTTTTTT.

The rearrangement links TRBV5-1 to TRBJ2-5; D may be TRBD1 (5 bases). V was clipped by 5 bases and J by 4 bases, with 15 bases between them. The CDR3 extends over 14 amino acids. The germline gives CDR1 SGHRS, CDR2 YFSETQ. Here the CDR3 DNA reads TGCGCCAGCAGGCTTGCAGGGATCACAGAGACCCAGTACTTC. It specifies CASRLAGITETQYF.

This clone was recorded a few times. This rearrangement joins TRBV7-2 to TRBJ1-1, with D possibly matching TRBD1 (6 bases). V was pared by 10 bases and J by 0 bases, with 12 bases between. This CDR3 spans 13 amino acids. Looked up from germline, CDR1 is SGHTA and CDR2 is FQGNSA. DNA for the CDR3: TGTGCCACCTCCCAGGGGATGAACACTGAAGCTTTCTTT. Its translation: CATSQGMNTEAFF.

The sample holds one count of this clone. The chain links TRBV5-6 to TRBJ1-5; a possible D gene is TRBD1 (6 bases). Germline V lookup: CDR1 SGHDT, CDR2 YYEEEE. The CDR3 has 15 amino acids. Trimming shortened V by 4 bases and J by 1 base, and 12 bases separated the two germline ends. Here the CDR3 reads CASSHRALSNQPQHF. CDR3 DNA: TGTGCCAGCAGCCACAGGGCCCTCAGCAATCAGCCCCAGCATTTT.

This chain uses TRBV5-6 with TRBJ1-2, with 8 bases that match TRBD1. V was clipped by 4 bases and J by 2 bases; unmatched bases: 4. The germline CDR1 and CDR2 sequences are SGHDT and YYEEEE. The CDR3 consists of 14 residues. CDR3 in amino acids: CASSPGQENYGYTF. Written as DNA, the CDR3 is TGTGCCAGCAGCCCGGGACAGGAGAACTATGGCTACACCTTC.

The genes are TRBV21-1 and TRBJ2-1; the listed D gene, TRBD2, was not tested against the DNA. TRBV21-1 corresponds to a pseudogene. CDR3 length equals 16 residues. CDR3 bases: TGTGCCAGCAGCAAAGGGGGGGGAAACTCCTACAATGAGCAGTTCTTC. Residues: CASSKGGGNSYNEQFF.

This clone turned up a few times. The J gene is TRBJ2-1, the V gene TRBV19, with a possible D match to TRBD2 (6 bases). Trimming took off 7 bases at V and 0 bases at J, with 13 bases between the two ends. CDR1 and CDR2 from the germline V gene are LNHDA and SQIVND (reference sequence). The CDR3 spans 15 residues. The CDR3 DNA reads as TGTGCCAGTAAACCTACTAGCTACTCCTACAATGAGCAGTTCTTC. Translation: CASKPTSYSYNEQFF. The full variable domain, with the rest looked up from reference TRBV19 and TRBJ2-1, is DGGITQSPKYLFRKEGQNVTLSCEQNLNHDAMYWYRQDPGQGLRLIYYSQIVNDFQKGDIAEGYSVSREKKESFPLTVTSAQKNPTAFYLCASKPTSYSYNEQFFGPGTRLTVL.

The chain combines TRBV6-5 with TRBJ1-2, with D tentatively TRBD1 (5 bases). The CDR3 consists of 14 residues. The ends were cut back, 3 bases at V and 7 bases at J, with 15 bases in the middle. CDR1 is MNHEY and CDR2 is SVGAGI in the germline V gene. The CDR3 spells CASSYFGAPGGYTF. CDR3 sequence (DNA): TGTGCCAGCAGTTATTTTGGGGCTCCGGGTGGCTACACCTTC.

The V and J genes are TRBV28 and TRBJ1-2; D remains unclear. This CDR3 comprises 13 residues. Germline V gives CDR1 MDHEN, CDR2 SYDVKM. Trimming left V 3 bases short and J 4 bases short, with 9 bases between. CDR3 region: CASSFGHGYGYTF. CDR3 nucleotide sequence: TGTGCCAGCAGTTTTGGGCATGGCTATGGCTACACCTTC.

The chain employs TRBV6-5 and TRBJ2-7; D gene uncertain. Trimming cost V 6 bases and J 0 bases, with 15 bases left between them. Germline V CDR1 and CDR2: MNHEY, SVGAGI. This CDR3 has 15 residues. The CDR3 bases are TGTGCCAGCAGGAAAAGTTGGCAGGACTCCTACGAGCAGTACTTC. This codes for CASRKSWQDSYEQYF.

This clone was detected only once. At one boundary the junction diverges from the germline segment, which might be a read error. CDR3 sequence (DNA): TGTGCCAGCAGTTTAAGCCGGGACATCTCCTTAGGGCTCTTT. It is translated as CASSLSRDISLGLF. V is TRBV28 and J is TRBJ1-1; TRBD1 is a possible D gene (6 bases). Per the germline V gene, CDR1 is MDHEN and CDR2 is SYDVKM. The CDR3 runs 14 residues.

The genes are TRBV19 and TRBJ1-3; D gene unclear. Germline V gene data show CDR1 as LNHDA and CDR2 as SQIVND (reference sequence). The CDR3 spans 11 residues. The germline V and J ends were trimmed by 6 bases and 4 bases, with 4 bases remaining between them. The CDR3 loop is CASSQGNTIYF. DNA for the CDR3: TGTGCCAGTAGCCAAGGAAACACCATATATTTT. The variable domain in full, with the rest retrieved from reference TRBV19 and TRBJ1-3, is DGGITQSPKYLFRKEGQNVTLSCEQNLNHDAMYWYRQDPGQGLRLIYYSQIVNDFQKGDIAEGYSVSREKKESFPLTVTSAQKNPTAFYLCASSQGNTIYFGEGSWLTVV.

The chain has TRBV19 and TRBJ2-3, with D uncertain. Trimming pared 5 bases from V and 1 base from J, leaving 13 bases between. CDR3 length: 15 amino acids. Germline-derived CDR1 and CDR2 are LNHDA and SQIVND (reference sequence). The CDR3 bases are TGTGCCAGTAGTGTCGACTCCCCCGGCACAGATACGCAGTATTTT. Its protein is CASSVDSPGTDTQYF.

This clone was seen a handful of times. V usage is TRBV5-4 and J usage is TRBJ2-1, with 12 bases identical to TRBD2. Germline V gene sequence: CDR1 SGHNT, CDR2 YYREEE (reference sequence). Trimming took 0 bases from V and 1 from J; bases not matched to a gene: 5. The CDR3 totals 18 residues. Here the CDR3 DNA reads TGTGCCAGCAGCTTGGGGGGGACTAGCGGGTATTCCTACAATGAGCAGTTCTTC. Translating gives CASSLGGTSGYSYNEQFF.

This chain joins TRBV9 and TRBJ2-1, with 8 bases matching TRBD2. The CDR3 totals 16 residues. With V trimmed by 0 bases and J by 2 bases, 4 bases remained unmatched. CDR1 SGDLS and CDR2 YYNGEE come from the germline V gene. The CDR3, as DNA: TGTGCCAGCAGCGTAGATCGAGCGGGGGCCTACAATGAGCAGTTCTTC. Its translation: CASSVDRAGAYNEQFF.